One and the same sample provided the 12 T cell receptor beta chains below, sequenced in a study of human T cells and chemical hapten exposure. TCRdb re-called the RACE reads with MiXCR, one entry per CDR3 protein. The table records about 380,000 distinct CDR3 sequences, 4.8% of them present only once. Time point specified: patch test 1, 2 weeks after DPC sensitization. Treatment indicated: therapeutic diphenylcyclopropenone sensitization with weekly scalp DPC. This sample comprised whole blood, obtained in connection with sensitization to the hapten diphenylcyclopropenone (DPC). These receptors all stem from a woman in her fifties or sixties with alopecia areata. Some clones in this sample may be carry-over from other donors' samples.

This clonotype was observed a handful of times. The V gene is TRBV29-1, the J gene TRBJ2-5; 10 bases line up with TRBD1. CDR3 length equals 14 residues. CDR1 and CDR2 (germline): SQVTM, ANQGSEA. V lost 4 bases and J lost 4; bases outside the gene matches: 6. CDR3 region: CSVGQGQGLETQYF. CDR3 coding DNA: TGCAGCGTTGGTCAGGGACAGGGGTTAGAGACCCAGTACTTC.

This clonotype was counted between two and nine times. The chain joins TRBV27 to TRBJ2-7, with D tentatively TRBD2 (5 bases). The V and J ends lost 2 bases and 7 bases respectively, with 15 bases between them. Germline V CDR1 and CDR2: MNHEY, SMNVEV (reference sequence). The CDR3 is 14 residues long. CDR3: CASSLGALLAEQYF. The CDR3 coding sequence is TGTGCCAGCAGTTTAGGAGCGCTATTAGCGGAGCAGTACTTC.

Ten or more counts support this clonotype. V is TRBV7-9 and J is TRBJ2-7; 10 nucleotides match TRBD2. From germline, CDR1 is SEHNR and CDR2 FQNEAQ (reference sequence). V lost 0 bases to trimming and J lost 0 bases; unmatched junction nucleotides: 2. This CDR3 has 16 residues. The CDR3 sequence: CASSLAGTSVSYEQYF. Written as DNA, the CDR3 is TGTGCCAGCAGCTTAGCAGGGACTAGCGTCTCCTACGAGCAGTACTTC.

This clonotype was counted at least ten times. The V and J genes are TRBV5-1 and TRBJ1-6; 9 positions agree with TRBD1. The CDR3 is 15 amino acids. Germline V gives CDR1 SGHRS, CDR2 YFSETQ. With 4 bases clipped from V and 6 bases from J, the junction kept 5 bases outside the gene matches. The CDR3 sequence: CASSEQGAGNSPLHF. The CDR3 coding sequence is TGCGCCAGCAGCGAACAGGGGGCAGGTAATTCACCCCTCCACTTT.

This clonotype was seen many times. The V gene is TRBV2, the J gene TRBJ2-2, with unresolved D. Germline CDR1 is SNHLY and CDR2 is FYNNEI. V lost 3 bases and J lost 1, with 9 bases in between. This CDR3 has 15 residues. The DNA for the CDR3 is TGTGCCAGCAGTGAGGCGGCGGTGAACACCGGGGAGCTGTTTTTT. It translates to CASSEAAVNTGELFF.

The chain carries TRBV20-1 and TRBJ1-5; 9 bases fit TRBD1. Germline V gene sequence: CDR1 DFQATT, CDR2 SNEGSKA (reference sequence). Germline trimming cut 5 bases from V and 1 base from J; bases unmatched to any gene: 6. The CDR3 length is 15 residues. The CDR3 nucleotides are TGCAGTGCTCCGGGACAGGGAGCAAGCAATCAGCCCCAGCATTTT. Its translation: CSAPGQGASNQPQHF.

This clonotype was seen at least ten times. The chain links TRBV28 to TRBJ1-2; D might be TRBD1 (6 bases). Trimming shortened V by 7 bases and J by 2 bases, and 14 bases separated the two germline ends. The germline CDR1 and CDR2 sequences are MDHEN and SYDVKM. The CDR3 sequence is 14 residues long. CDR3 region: CASTEVGQNYGYTF. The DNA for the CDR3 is TGTGCCAGCACCGAGGTCGGACAGAACTATGGCTACACCTTC.

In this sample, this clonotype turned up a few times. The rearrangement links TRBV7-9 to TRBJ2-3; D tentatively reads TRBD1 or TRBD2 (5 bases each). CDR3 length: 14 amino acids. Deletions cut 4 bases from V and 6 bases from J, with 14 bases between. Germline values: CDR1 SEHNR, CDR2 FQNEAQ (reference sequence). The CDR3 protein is CASSSGAKHDTQYF. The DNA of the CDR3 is TGTGCCAGCAGCTCCGGGGCCAAACACGATACGCAGTATTTT.

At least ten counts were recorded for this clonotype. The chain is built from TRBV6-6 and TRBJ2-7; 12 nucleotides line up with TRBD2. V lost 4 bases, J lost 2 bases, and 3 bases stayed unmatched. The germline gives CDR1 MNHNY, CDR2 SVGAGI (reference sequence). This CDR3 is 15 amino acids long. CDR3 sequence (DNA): TGTGCCAGCAGTTCGACTAGCGGGAGTGCCTACGAGCAGTACTTC. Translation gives CASSSTSGSAYEQYF.

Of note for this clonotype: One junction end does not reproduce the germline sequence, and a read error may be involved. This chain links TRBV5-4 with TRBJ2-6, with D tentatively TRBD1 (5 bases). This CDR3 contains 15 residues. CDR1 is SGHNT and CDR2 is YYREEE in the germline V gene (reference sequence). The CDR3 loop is CASSLGSSGANVPTF. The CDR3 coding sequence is TGTGCCAGCAGCTTGGGGTCGTCTGGGGCCAACGTCCCGACTTTC.

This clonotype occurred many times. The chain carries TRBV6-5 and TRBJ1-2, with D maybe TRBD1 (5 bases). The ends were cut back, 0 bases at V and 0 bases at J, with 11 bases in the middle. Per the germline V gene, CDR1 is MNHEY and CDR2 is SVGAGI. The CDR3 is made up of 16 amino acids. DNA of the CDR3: TGTGCCAGCAGTTACTCGAGTCAGGGAGCTAACTATGGCTACACCTTC. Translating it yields CASSYSSQGANYGYTF.

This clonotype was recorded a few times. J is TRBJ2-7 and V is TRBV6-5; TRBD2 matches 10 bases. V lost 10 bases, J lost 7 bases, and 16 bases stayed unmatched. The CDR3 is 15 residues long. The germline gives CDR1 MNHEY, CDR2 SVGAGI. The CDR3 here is CATLSPGLAAYEQYF. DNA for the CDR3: TGTGCCACCCTAAGTCCAGGACTAGCGGCGTATGAGCAGTACTTC.